These T cell receptor beta chains were read from a single sample in a study of cytomegalovirus exposure and HLA in healthy donors. Clones were sequenced by immunoSEQ multiplex PCR, and TCRdb holds only the in-frame ones, with some missing. In the table there are about 200,000 clones, roughly 84% of which are singletons. The specimen was PBMCs. The origin of the receptors is a woman younger than 30 in good health and CMV-seropositive. CDR3s include the opening cysteine and the closing phenylalanine or tryptophan. A D gene is named only where the DNA matches it firmly. Some rows have no size entry. The others give once, few or many, or a class for an expanded clone.

TRBV7-6,once,16,TRBJ2-3,TRBD2,CASSRRGRSYTDTQYF,TGTGCCAGCAGTCGACGCGGGAGGAGTTACACAGATACGCAGTATTTT
TRBV18,once,15,TRBJ1-1,-,CASSPAAGSNTEAFF,TGTGCCAGCTCACCGGCGGCGGGAAGTAACACTGAAGCTTTCTTT
TRBV9,-,13,TRBJ1-5,-,CASSVGRDQPQHF,TGTGCCAGCAGCGTAGGGAGGGATCAGCCCCAGCATTTT
TRBV14,-,17,TRBJ2-7,TRBD2,CASSQDYGLAGTYEQYF,TGTGCCAGCAGCCAAGATTATGGACTAGCGGGAACCTACGAGCAGTACTTC
TRBV29-1,-,14,TRBJ2-7,TRBD2,CSVENRTSSHEQYF,TGCAGCGTGGAGAATAGGACTAGCTCCCACGAGCAGTACTTC
TRBV5-4,-,14,TRBJ1-2,-,CASSLKGGNYGYTF,TGTGCCAGCAGCTTGAAGGGAGGAAACTATGGCTACACCTTC
TRBV18,once,13,TRBJ2-7,-,CASSLDSSYEQYF,TGTGCCAGCTCACTGGACAGCTCCTACGAGCAGTACTTC
TRBV15,-,16,TRBJ2-2,-,CATSRGPGASTGELFF,TGTGCCACCAGCAGGGGCCCAGGGGCGAGCACCGGGGAGCTGTTTTTT
TRBV4-1,-,16,TRBJ2-1,TRBD2,CASSQGAGVHYNEQFF,TGCGCCAGCAGCCAGGGAGCGGGAGTACACTACAATGAGCAGTTCTTC
TRBV7-6,once,13,TRBJ2-3,-,CASSLGGRDTQYF,TGTGCCAGCAGCTTAGGGGGGAGGGATACGCAGTATTTT
TRBV9,-,15,TRBJ1-5,TRBD1,CASSSNGDSYQPQHF,TGTGCCAGCAGCTCCAACGGGGACAGTTATCAGCCCCAGCATTTT
TRBV5-1,-,14,TRBJ2-7,-,CASSRQFISYEQYF,TGCGCCAGCAGTCGACAGTTTATCTCCTACGAGCAGTACTTC
TRBV2,once,13,TRBJ2-5,-,CASTGESQETQYF,TGTGCCAGCACGGGGGAGAGCCAAGAGACCCAGTACTTC
TRBV6-5,few,13,TRBJ1-2,-,CASSYGGGYGYTF,TGTGCCAGCAGTTATGGGGGGGGCTATGGCTACACCTTC
TRBV9,-,18,TRBJ2-5,TRBD2,CASSPGLAGASYQETQYF,TGTGCCAGCAGCCCGGGACTAGCGGGAGCCTCGTACCAAGAGACCCAGTACTTC
TRBV2,-,14,TRBJ1-1,TRBD1,CASRKGQGDTEAFF,TGTGCCAGCAGGAAGGGACAGGGGGACACTGAAGCTTTCTTT
TRBV25-1,-,16,TRBJ2-1,-,CASSDEGLSSYNEQFF,TGTGCCAGCAGTGATGAGGGCCTAAGCTCCTACAATGAGCAGTTCTTC
TRBV5-1,-,14,TRBJ2-7,TRBD1,CASSSRGPPGEQYF,TGCGCCAGCAGCTCGAGGGGGCCTCCGGGAGAGCAGTACTTC
TRBV2,-,13,TRBJ1-1,TRBD1,CASRRDSPTEAFF,TGTGCCAGCAGGAGGGACAGCCCCACTGAAGCTTTCTTT
TRBV9,once,15,TRBJ2-7,-,CASSQAAGRLYEQYF,TGTGCCAGCAGCCAGGCCGCGGGGAGGCTCTACGAGCAGTACTTC
TRBV19,once,16,TRBJ1-5,TRBD1,CASSRYRGQSGQPQHF,TGTGCCAGTAGTAGATACAGGGGGCAGTCTGGACAGCCCCAGCATTTT
TRBV27,-,15,TRBJ2-1,TRBD2,CASSVLAGAGNEQFF,TGTGCCAGCAGTGTACTAGCGGGAGCGGGGAATGAGCAGTTCTTC
TRBV9,-,15,TRBJ2-1,TRBD2,CASGSGRAPYNEQFF,TGTGCCAGCGGAAGCGGGAGGGCCCCATACAATGAGCAGTTCTTC
TRBV5-1,-,18,TRBJ2-2,-,CASSLVLRGTSSGGELFF,TGCGCCAGCAGCTTGGTTTTACGGGGGACTTCAAGTGGCGGGGAGCTGTTTTTT
TRBV27,-,14,TRBJ1-4,-,CASGLRPGSEKLFF,TGTGCCAGCGGCCTGCGGCCCGGGAGTGAAAAACTGTTTTTT
TRBV6-5,-,15,TRBJ2-2,-,CASSYGAGWSGELFF,TGTGCCAGCAGTTACGGGGCAGGGTGGTCCGGGGAGCTGTTTTTT
TRBV30,-,15,TRBJ1-5,-,CAWSVQGAGIQPQHF,TGTGCCTGGAGTGTACAGGGTGCAGGTATTCAGCCCCAGCATTTT
TRBV19,-,12,TRBJ1-2,-,CATETDHYGYTF,TGTGCCACCGAGACAGACCACTATGGCTACACCTTC
TRBV4-1,-,17,TRBJ2-4,-,CASSHKVKGPPENIQYF,TGCGCCAGCAGCCACAAGGTCAAGGGGCCCCCCGAAAACATTCAGTACTTC
TRBV30,-,14,TRBJ2-2,TRBD1,CAWGRDRFSGELFF,TGTGCCTGGGGCCGGGACAGGTTTTCCGGGGAGCTGTTTTTT
TRBV28,-,17,TRBJ1-5,TRBD1,CASSTPGTGGGNQPQHF,TGTGCCAGCAGTACCCCCGGGACAGGGGGCGGCAATCAGCCCCAGCATTTT
TRBV11-3,-,13,TRBJ2-7,TRBD1,CASSVGQGNEQYF,TGTGCCAGCAGCGTCGGACAGGGGAACGAGCAGTACTTC
TRBV6-4,few,15,TRBJ2-1,TRBD2,CASSESGGSYNEQFF,TGTGCCAGCAGTGAGTCGGGAGGGTCCTACAATGAGCAGTTCTTC
TRBV6-1,-,16,TRBJ2-1,TRBD2,CASSEIAGGGYNEQFF,TGTGCCAGCAGTGAAATAGCGGGAGGAGGTTACAATGAGCAGTTCTTC
TRBV7-9,-,11,TRBJ2-7,-,CASSPGYEQYF,TGTGCCAGCAGCCCCGGTTATGAGCAGTACTTC
TRBV11-2,-,19,TRBJ2-6,TRBD1,CASSYAEQGNYSGANVLTF,TGTGCCAGCAGTTACGCCGAACAGGGGAATTACTCTGGGGCCAACGTCCTGACTTTC
TRBV5-1,-,18,TRBJ2-3,TRBD2,CASRSTGGLFYESDTQYF,TGCGCCAGCAGGAGTACGGGAGGCCTCTTCTATGAATCAGATACGCAGTATTTT